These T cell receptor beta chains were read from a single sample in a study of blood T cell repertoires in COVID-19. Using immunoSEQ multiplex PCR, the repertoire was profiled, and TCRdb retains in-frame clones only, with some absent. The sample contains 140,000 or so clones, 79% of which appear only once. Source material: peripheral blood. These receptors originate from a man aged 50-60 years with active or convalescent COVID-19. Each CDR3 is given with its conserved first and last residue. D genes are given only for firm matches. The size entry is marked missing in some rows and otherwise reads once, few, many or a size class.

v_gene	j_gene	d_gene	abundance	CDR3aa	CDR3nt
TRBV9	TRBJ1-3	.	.	CASSVGPSGNTIYF	TGTGCCAGCAGCGTAGGGCCCTCTGGAAACACCATATATTTT
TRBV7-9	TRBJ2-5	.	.	CASSLGQDQETQYF	TGTGCCAGCAGCCTAGGACAAGACCAAGAGACCCAGTACTTC
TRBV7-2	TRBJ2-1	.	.	CASSSDRWNNEQFF	TGTGCCAGCAGCTCCGACAGGTGGAACAATGAGCAGTTCTTC
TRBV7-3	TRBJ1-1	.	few	CASSLGEGTEAFF	TGTGCCAGCAGCTTAGGGGAGGGAACTGAAGCTTTCTTT
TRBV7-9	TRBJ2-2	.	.	CASSYFGQTTGELFF	TGTGCCAGCAGCTACTTCGGACAGACCACCGGGGAGCTGTTTTTT
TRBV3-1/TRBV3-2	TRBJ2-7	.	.	CASSQGYGDEQYF	TGTGCCAGCAGCCAAGGTTACGGGGACGAGCAGTACTTC
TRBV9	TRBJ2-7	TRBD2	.	CASSEPISGRVLDGNF	TGTGCCAGCAGCGAACCGATAAGCGGGAGGGTACTTGACGGGAACTTC
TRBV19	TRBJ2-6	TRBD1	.	CASSRRTGAALSGANVLTF	TGTGCCAGTAGCCGGAGGACAGGGGCAGCTCTCTCTGGGGCCAACGTCCTGACTTTC
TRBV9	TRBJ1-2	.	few	CASSAGGDYGYTF	TGTGCCAGCAGCGCGGGGGGAGACTATGGCTACACCTTC
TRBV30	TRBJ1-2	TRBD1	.	CAWTLGQTINYGYTF	TGTGCCTGGACCCTGGGACAGACAATTAACTATGGCTACACCTTC
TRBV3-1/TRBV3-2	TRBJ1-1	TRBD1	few	CASSQDGTGGKAFF	TGTGCCAGCAGCCAAGATGGGACAGGGGGCAAAGCTTTCTTT
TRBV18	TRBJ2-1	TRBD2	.	CASSPLAGGPTGEQFF	TGTGCCAGCTCACCACTAGCGGGAGGGCCAACGGGTGAGCAGTTCTTC
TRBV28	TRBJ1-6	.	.	CASSFGGNSPLHF	TGTGCCAGCAGTTTCGGAGGGAATTCACCCCTCCACTTT
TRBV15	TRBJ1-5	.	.	CATSRGAGGNQPQHF	TGTGCCACCAGCAGAGGTGCAGGGGGCAATCAGCCCCAGCATTTT
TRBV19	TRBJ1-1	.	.	CASSPPGITEAFF	TGTGCCAGTAGTCCTCCGGGTATCACTGAAGCTTTCTTT
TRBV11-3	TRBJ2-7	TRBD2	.	CASSLGGGYEQYF	TGTGCCAGCAGCTTAGGCGGGGGCTACGAGCAGTACTTC
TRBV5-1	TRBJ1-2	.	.	CASSERANYGYTF	TGCGCCAGCAGCGAAAGAGCTAACTATGGCTACACCTTC
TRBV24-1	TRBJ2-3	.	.	CATSPDTFITDTQYF	TGTGCCACCAGCCCCGACACATTCATCACAGATACGCAGTATTTT
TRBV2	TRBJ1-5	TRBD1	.	CAVGPGTAINQPQHF	TGTGCCGTCGGACCCGGGACAGCAATAAATCAGCCCCAGCATTTT
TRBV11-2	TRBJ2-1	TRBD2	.	CASSLKTSGSTYNEQFF	TGTGCCAGCAGCTTAAAGACTAGCGGGAGCACCTACAATGAGCAGTTCTTC
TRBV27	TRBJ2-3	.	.	CASTGPQGTSGTQYF	TGTGCCAGCACCGGCCCCCAGGGTACGTCGGGTACGCAGTATTTT
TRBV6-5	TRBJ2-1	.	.	CASRRGRPDNEQFF	TGTGCCAGCAGGCGAGGGAGGCCGGACAATGAGCAGTTCTTC
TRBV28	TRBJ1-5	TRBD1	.	CASSPLGGGTGGSQPQHF	TGTGCCAGCAGTCCACTAGGAGGCGGGACAGGGGGTTCTCAGCCCCAGCATTTT
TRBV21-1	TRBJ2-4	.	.	CASSKVSRVGTGENIQYF	TGTGCCAGCAGCAAAGTGAGCCGTGTCGGGACAGGGGAAAACATTCAGTACTTC
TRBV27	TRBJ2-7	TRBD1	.	CASRAGTGVGYEQYF	TGTGCCAGCAGAGCGGGGACAGGGGTCGGTTACGAGCAGTACTTC
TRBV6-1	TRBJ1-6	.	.	CASSEYRVPNSPLHF	TGTGCCAGCAGTGAATACCGGGTTCCTAATTCACCCCTCCACTTT
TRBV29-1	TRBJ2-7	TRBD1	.	CSVGQGAVDEQYF	TGCAGCGTCGGACAGGGGGCCGTCGACGAGCAGTACTTC
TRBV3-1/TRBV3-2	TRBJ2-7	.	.	CASSQDPSENEQYF	TGTGCCAGCAGCCAAGATCCTAGCGAGAACGAGCAGTACTTC
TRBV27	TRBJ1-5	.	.	CASSLCRELQVSNQPQHF	TGTGCCAGCAGTTTATGCAGGGAACTCCAGGTGAGCAATCAGCCCCAGCATTTT
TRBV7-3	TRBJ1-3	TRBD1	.	CASSRTGGIGNTIYF	TGTGCCAGCAGCCGGACAGGGGGAATAGGAAACACCATATATTTT
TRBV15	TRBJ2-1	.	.	CATSRDPGLYNEQFF	TGTGCCACCAGCAGAGACCCCGGACTCTACAATGAGCAGTTCTTC
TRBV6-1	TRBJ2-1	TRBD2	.	CASSVGTTISYNEQFF	TGTGCCAGCAGTGTGGGGACTACAATATCCTACAATGAGCAGTTCTTC
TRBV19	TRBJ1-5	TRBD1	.	CASSDRGHQPQHF	TGTGCCAGTAGTGACAGGGGGCATCAGCCCCAGCATTTT
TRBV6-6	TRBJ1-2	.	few	CASSYSRGTTGYTF	TGTGCCAGCAGTTACTCTCGGGGAACGACTGGCTACACCTTC
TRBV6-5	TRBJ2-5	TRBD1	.	CASNRGPQETQYF	TGTGCCAGCAATAGGGGGCCCCAAGAGACCCAGTACTTC
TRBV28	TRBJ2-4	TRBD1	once	CANLPGQGPFAKNIQYF	TGTGCCAACCTCCCGGGACAGGGGCCTTTCGCCAAAAACATTCAGTACTTC
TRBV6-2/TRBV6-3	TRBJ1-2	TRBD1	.	CASSYSTGGYYGYTF	TGTGCCAGCAGTTACTCGACAGGGGGCTACTATGGCTACACCTTC
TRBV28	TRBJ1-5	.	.	CASSLPRFRGLSNQPQHF	TGTGCCAGCAGTTTACCCCGCTTTAGGGGCCTCAGCAATCAGCCCCAGCATTTT
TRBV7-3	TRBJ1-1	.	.	CASSATGRNTEAFF	TGTGCCAGCAGCGCAACAGGTAGGAATACTGAAGCTTTCTTT
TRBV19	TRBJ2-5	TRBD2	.	CASSTLWREGRETQYF	TGTGCCAGTAGTACCTTGTGGCGGGAGGGCCGAGAGACCCAGTACTTC
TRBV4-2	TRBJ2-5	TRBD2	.	CASSTTSGQETQYF	TGTGCCAGCAGCACGACTAGCGGACAAGAGACCCAGTACTTC
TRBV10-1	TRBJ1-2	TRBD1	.	CASSPGQGRYGYTF	TGCGCCAGCAGCCCGGGACAGGGTCGCTATGGCTACACCTTC
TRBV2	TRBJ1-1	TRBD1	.	CATRTGEAFF	TGTGCCACCCGGACAGGTGAAGCTTTCTTT
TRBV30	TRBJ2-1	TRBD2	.	CAWSEPPGLAVNEQFF	TGTGCCTGGAGTGAGCCCCCAGGACTAGCGGTCAATGAGCAGTTCTTC
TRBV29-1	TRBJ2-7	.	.	CSVGEDTSYEQYF	TGCAGCGTTGGAGAGGACACCTCCTACGAGCAGTACTTC
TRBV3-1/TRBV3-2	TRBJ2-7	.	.	CASSQDPKTGSYSESEQYF	TGTGCCAGCAGCCAAGATCCCAAGACAGGTTCCTATTCGGAAAGCGAGCAGTACTTC
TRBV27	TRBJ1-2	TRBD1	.	CASSLFPGGYGYTF	TGTGCCAGCAGTTTATTCCCAGGGGGCTATGGCTACACCTTC
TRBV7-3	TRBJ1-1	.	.	CASSLTRGTEAFF	TGTGCCAGCAGCTTAACGAGGGGGACTGAAGCTTTCTTT
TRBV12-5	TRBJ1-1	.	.	CASATERGAFF	TGTGCTAGTGCCACTGAAAGGGGAGCTTTCTTT
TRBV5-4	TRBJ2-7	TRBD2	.	CASSSPTLYSGREQYF	TGTGCCAGCAGCTCGCCCACCCTGTATAGCGGGCGCGAGCAGTACTTC
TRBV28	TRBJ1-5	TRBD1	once	CASRPGQDSNQPQHF	TGTGCCAGCAGGCCCGGACAGGATAGCAATCAGCCCCAGCATTTT
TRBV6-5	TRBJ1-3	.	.	CASRTDSLPGNTIYF	TGTGCCAGCAGAACGGACAGCCTACCTGGAAACACCATATATTTT
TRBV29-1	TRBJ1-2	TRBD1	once	CSVGGQGINYGYTF	TGCAGCGTTGGGGGACAGGGGATTAACTATGGCTACACCTTC
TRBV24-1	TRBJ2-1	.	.	CATSDFRAGDNEQFF	TGTGCCACCAGTGATTTCAGGGCAGGGGACAATGAGCAGTTCTTC
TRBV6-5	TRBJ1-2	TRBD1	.	CASSYSDSGQGYGYTF	TGTGCCAGCAGTTACTCCGACTCCGGACAGGGATATGGCTACACCTTC
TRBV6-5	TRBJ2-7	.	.	CAGGMHSYEQYF	TGTGCCGGAGGGATGCACTCCTACGAGCAGTACTTC
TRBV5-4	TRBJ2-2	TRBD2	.	CASSSRLAGGPGTGELFF	TGTGCCAGCAGCTCCAGACTAGCGGGAGGGCCGGGCACCGGGGAGCTGTTTTTT
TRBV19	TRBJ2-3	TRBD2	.	CASSMLAGTDTQYF	TGTGCCAGTAGTATGCTAGCGGGCACAGATACGCAGTATTTT
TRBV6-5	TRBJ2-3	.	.	CASSYSRGSTDTQYF	TGTGCCAGCAGTTACTCCAGGGGTAGCACAGATACGCAGTATTTT